This T cell receptor (beta chain) was identified in a study of beta chain features in type 1 diabetes. This CDR3 comprises 16 residues. Germline CDR1 reads SNHLY; CDR2 reads FYNNEI. V lost 6 bases and J lost 0, with 16 bases in between. Study-level points and caveats: Compared with healthy donors, patients appeared to share more similar naive, central memory and regulatory TCRB repertoires.

Purity above 95% was achieved in all sorted populations. Expressed TCRB transcripts were sequenced after all isolated RNA was converted to cDNA. For naive, central memory and regulatory T cell samples, reads averaged around 3.8 million. The data were produced by immunoSEQ multiplex PCR, yet TCRdb's version contains in-frame clones alone and is incomplete. Among about 620,000 clones listed, 15% to 19% were seen once. This clone turned up a few times. Its antigen is undetermined. This sequence was found in a man aged 18 to 30 in good health. V usage is TRBV2 and J usage is TRBJ2-3, with TRBD2 as a possible D gene (6 bases). The specimen was naive CD4+ T cells from blood. CDR3 region: CASRSRAGPSTDTQYF. The DNA of the CDR3 is TGTGCCAGCAGGTCTAGGGCGGGACCAAGCACAGATACGCAGTATTTT.